This T cell receptor (beta chain) was found in a study of cytomegalovirus exposure and HLA in healthy donors (dated by TCRdb to the late 2010s). About the full investigation: An earlier analysis of a few hundred of the donors reported 276 Gb of sequence data and some 110 million unique TCR beta sequences obtained from about 170 million T cells. An early release covering over 500 HLA-typed donors comprised around 300 gigabases of sequencing data and roughly 85 million unique TCR sequences. Among the approximately 430 genotyped donors, approximately 77% belonged to the genetic ancestry cluster associated with self-reported Caucasian donors. The aim of the study was to test whether cataloging public T cell receptors could identify signatures of past pathogen exposure. Using immunosequencing, the study profiled T cell repertoires from fewer than 850 subjects and related those repertoires to cytomegalovirus serostatus. A separate validation cohort of approximately 130 different subjects was used in addition to the roughly 640-subject first cohort. High-throughput TCR immunosequencing, statistical association of individual TCRs with disease status, and machine learning were combined to predict cytomegalovirus infection status. A later analysis re-examined previously published TCR beta repertoires from around 670 donors and added high-resolution HLA genotyping to investigate patterns of TCR occurrence. Rather than using new phenotypic data, the later analysis identified candidate immune exposures from TCR beta sequences and from how often those sequences occurred across donors. In an earlier analysis of 587 of the donors, high-throughput TCR beta sequencing was used to judge whether each TCR beta V gene segment behaved as functional or pseudogenic. Donor age, sex, ethnicity and CMV serostatus were collected together with the repertoire data. A later genetic analysis took genome-wide SNP genotypes for about three fifths of the roughly 670 donors and used that subset as a discovery cohort. All discovery cohort repertoires had been generated using a single sequencing platform. HLA typing included class I and class II loci at four-digit resolution. The number of typed donors differed by locus: about 620-640 for A, B, C, DRB1 and DQB1; some 500 for DQA1; approximately 600 for DPA1; and about 470 for DPB1. A few DR-DQ haplotypes were treated as single units for association and clustering because of strong linkage in the cohort. Across some 400 genotyped donors of the cohort, an average of approximately 240,000 unique TCR beta nucleotide sequences per donor were sequenced, and approximately 17% of those sequences were non-productive. Results and caveats for the whole study, not just this receptor: A further reported finding was that TCR beta sequences accurately predicted the HLA-A and HLA-B alleles for most subjects in the first cohort. The study listed around 160 TCR beta chains as associated with cytomegalovirus. Compared with the 666-donor mean, donors in an Asian-associated ancestry cluster had fewer N-insertions in productive TCRs, according to a later genetic analysis. Roughly uniform sequencing depth across donors was assumed in presence/absence analyses, although this assumption may not hold. The authors suggested that the approach could potentially be generalized to other disease states and immunological phenotypes. While some public TCRs were present in many individuals, most TCR sequences turned up only very rarely across donors. For the cohort, immune exposure information was limited to CMV serostatus. Some IMGT-functional V segments, including TRBV6-2 and TRBV6-3, could not be distinguished by the 87-base-pair reads and were therefore excluded. Three of the identified cytomegalovirus-associated TCR beta chains were confirmed in vitro to be specific for cytomegalovirus antigens. An earlier analysis of approximately 540 of the donors showed that most TCR beta V segments appeared in productive rearrangements either about 87% or about 30% of the time, which broadly matched IMGT annotations. Most CMV-associated TCR beta chains appeared to be HLA-restricted in a later analysis, and the HLA associations seemed to be driven largely by CMV exposure. In a later analysis, the rate of TCR association differed among HLA loci, with DRB1 alleles having the most associated TCRs and HLA-C alleles having the fewest. V-gene and J-gene trimming of TCR beta chains was associated with a missense DCLRE1C variant in a later genetic analysis, and the association was replicated in an independent cohort. Several of the top co-occurrence clusters appeared to be linked to parvovirus B19, influenza, CMV and Epstein-Barr virus, according to a later analysis. Specific HLA alleles were associated with 16,951 TCR beta sequences at a false discovery rate of 0.05 in a later analysis. A later analysis found that HLA-associated TCR beta chains were more clonally expanded and had lower generation probabilities than equally common non-associated chains. This cohort had only TCR beta chains sequenced, and the lack of alpha or paired-chain data limited which features could be detected. A group of highly shared sequence variants was considered likely to be a technical artifact of the sequencing pipeline. When HLA alleles, especially DR and DQ, strongly co-occurred, TCR associations were difficult to assign to individual alleles. Because counts were too low, 15 or so rarely observed V segments, including chromosome 9 orphons, were excluded from the earlier analysis of 587 of the donors. Because some donors lacked HLA typing at each locus, the association tests relied only on the typed subset. Cytomegalovirus status was reported to be diagnosed by the classifier with high specificity and sensitivity in both the original and validation cohorts. Correlated functional status among segregating V segments might be attributable to linkage disequilibrium, but an unknown experimental factor could not be ruled out.

The cohort comprised around 690 healthy bone marrow donors. Cohort members were all nominally healthy when sampled, although unrecorded immune exposures were likely present. The donor tested CMV seronegative, placing the donor among the 350 to 400 seronegative members of the cohort. A peripheral blood sample was provided by each donor, and peripheral blood mononuclear cells were used for TCR beta sequencing. Genomic DNA was extracted from the blood cell samples with the Qiagen DNeasy Blood Extraction Kit. Library creation used the immunoSEQ multiplex PCR assay. For the multiplex PCR, a mixture combining 60 forward primers for TCR Vbeta segments and 13 reverse primers for TCR Jbeta segments was used. The CDR3 region of rearranged TCR beta genes was amplified from genomic DNA with a multiplex PCR assay. The amplified TCR beta libraries were sequenced on the Illumina HiSeq System as 87-base-pair reads. On the study's bioinformatics: A later analysis counted about 80 million unique TCR beta chains across the 666 repertoires, and around 9.9 million of these chains were shared by at least two donors. Raw reads were error-corrected and collapsed into unique sequences with a nearest-neighbor algorithm that merged closely related sequences to remove PCR and sequencing errors. V, D and J gene segments were assigned by aligning CDR3 sequences to IMGT reference sequences. Each retained sequence needed at least a six-nucleotide match to both a V gene segment and a J gene segment. Rearrangements were classified as productive when the CDR3 lacked stop codons and remained in frame with V and J, and all other rearrangements were classified as non-productive. CDR3 was defined according to IMGT convention as the region running from the second conserved V-encoded cysteine to the conserved J-encoded phenylalanine. In an earlier analysis of approximately 500 of the donors, sequences lacking an unambiguous match to a single V gene segment were excluded. In an earlier analysis of several hundred of the donors, V segments were called functional above 56.7% productive rearrangements and were called segregating when the between-donor standard deviation exceeded 5%. A statistical classification framework was built for diagnosing cytomegalovirus status from the catalog of TCR beta chain sequences. A later analysis assigned V and J genes by comparing TCR nucleotide sequences with IMGT/GENE-DB human TR gene sequences. In a later analysis, CDR3 sequences and most-parsimonious VDJ recombination scenarios were assigned using the TCRdist pipeline. In a later analysis, each TCR beta chain was defined by its CDR3 amino acid sequence together with its V-gene family, and reads lacking a unique V-gene family were excluded. In a later analysis, approximately 590 highly shared, low-generation-probability nucleotide sequences were removed to address suspected cross-contamination and a sequencing artifact. In a later analysis, a clonal expansion index for each public chain was calculated from normalized within-repertoire ranks of inferred template counts. In a later analysis, generation probabilities were computed using a VDJ recombination model fitted to out-of-frame rearrangements, and the results were checked against IGoR. In a later analysis, hypergeometric tests were used to score TCR-TCR, TCR-HLA and TCR-CMV co-occurrence, with a repertoire-size bias correction applied to TCR pairs. A later analysis estimated false discovery rates by permuting HLA or CMV assignments 20 times. In a later analysis, co-occurring TCRs were grouped with DBSCAN, and TCRdist sequence similarity was added when clustering was performed within HLA-allele-positive subsets. Repertoires with fewer than 30,000 or more than 120,000 public chains were left out of co-occurrence clustering, as were about five repertoires with anomalous nucleotide sharing. The clones in this table, taken by TCRdb from immuneACCESS, are in-frame only. Not every clone is retained; where verified, under half of the shortfall comes from an unresolved V gene, and the cause of the rest is unknown. From that table come the V and J calls and clone size; the DNA was used to work out D and trimming. The sample table lists approximately 150,000 clones, 65% to 80% of them with a count of one. Approximately 2% of the sample is taken by the ten largest.

This clone is a singleton in its sample. Its antigen is currently not known. Base qualities are missing; no much larger clone stands one base away. The germline V gene (reference sequence) gives CDR1 as SEHNR and CDR2 as FQNEAQ. The cysteine opens and the phenylalanine closes a CDR3 of 14 amino acids. Only the CDR3 part of the read is kept: 42 bases, read in frame from the first base. The chain is encoded by TRBV7-9 joined to TRBJ2-5; a tentative D match to TRBD2 spans 5 bases. The J call may be wrong; the DNA end is better matched by TRBJ2-7. The sequence came from a woman aged 40 to 50 in good health and CMV-seronegative. The sequenced material came from PBMCs. The DNA is TGTGCCAGCAGCTTAGATGCGGGCTTCGACGAGCAGTACTTC. Its product reads: CASSLDAGFDEQYF.